Below are 23 T cell receptor beta chains sequenced from a single sample in a study of Ad26.COV2.S vaccination and SARS-CoV-2 variants. The table came from immunoSEQ multiplex PCR; TCRdb's copy has only in-frame clones and leaves some out. The sample comprises about 400,000 clones, approximately 91% of which are singletons, and 1.5% to 2% rests with the top ten. Treatment denoted: some 20 received Ad26.COV2.S at low or high dose, single or two shots; about 5 received placebo; per-sample allocation not given. The samples date from day 63 after the first vaccine or placebo injection. The sample in question was peripheral blood, obtained in a trial of Ad26.COV2.S vaccine versus placebo. The source is a person between 18 and 65 years old who received the Ad26.COV2.S COVID-19 vaccine or a placebo.

This clone was seen a few times. J is TRBJ2-3 and V is TRBV24-1; TRBD2 agrees at 11 bases. Losses at the gene ends were 4 bases for V and 2 bases for J; bases not matched to a gene: 4. This CDR3 has 16 amino acids. Germline CDR1 and CDR2: KGHDR and SFDVKD. CDR3 bases: TGTGCCACCAGTGACCAGGGACTAGCGGCCACAGATACGCAGTATTTT. This codes for CATSDQGLAATDTQYF.

The V and J genes are TRBV18 and TRBJ1-2, with D unresolved. The CDR3 consists of 12 residues. V shed 6 bases and J shed 8 bases, with 13 bases lying between them. CDR1 is KGHSH and CDR2 is LQKENI in the germline V gene. The CDR3 loop reads CASSPQEEGYTF. The CDR3 DNA sequence: TGTGCCAGCTCCCCGCAGGAGGAAGGCTACACCTTC.

This clone was observed a single time. This rearrangement joins TRBV4-3 to TRBJ2-3; perhaps TRBD2 as D (6 bases). This CDR3 is 14 amino acids long. Germline assignment: CDR1 LGHNA and CDR2 YSLEER. V lost 4 bases to trimming and J lost 4 bases, with 12 bases between them. CDR3 nucleotide sequence: TGCGCCAGCAGCCTCCGCAGCGGGTCAGATACGCAGTATTTT. Its translation: CASSLRSGSDTQYF.

The V and J genes are TRBV19 and TRBJ1-1; 9 bases agree with TRBD1. Trimming cost V 5 bases and J 5 bases; bases outside gene matches: 9. CDR3 length equals 15 residues. Germline loops: CDR1 LNHDA, CDR2 SQIVND (reference sequence). Here the CDR3 reads CASSAYRGPGTEAFF. In DNA, the CDR3 is TGTGCCAGTAGTGCTTACAGGGGGCCAGGGACTGAAGCTTTCTTT.

The V and J genes are TRBV20-1 and TRBJ2-1; a weak D match, TRBD2 (6 bases). Germline V gives CDR1 DFQATT, CDR2 SNEGSKA (reference sequence). This CDR3 region has 15 residues. V lost 3 bases and J lost 1, with 13 bases in between. CDR3 protein: CSASPSGSSYNEQFF. CDR3 nucleotides: TGCAGTGCTAGTCCGTCCGGGAGTTCCTACAATGAGCAGTTCTTC.

The CDR3 DNA follows: TGTGCCAGCAGCTTAAACACTCACCTAGCGGGAGGGCCGGGTGCGCAGTATTTT. This codes for CASSLNTHLAGGPGAQYF. J is TRBJ2-3 and V is TRBV7-2; 12 bases align to TRBD2. The CDR3 loop spans 18 amino acids. Trimming cost V 2 bases and J 10 bases; bases outside gene matches: 16. Germline lookup yields CDR1 SGHTA and CDR2 FQGNSA.

The V call is TRBV6-2 or TRBV6-3, the J call TRBJ2-7; no definite D call. The CDR3 contains 12 residues. The V end was cut by 0 bases, the J end by 10 bases, with 10 bases between. The germline CDR1 and CDR2 sequences are MNHEY and SVGEGT. This chain's CDR3 is CASSYSAYPQYF. The CDR3, as DNA: TGTGCCAGCAGTTACTCGGCGTACCCACAGTACTTC.

The gene calls are TRBV5-4 and TRBJ1-1, with 11 bases fitting TRBD1. The CDR3 is made up of 14 amino acids. Unmatched junction bases numbered 5, after V lost 5 bases and J lost 5 bases. Germline V lookup: CDR1 SGHNT, CDR2 YYREEE (reference sequence). This chain's CDR3 is CASSGQGAWTEAFF. As DNA, the CDR3 is TGTGCCAGCAGTGGACAGGGGGCCTGGACTGAAGCTTTCTTT.

V is TRBV7-9 and J is TRBJ2-1; D uncertain. The CDR3 loop spans 14 amino acids. Trimming took off 4 bases at V and 7 bases at J, with 14 bases between the two ends. Germline lookup yields CDR1 SEHNR and CDR2 FQNEAQ (reference sequence). The CDR3: CASSSGGAGNEQFF. The CDR3 coding sequence is TGTGCCAGCAGCTCCGGCGGAGCCGGGAATGAGCAGTTCTTC.

This clone has a handful of counts. J is TRBJ2-2 and V is TRBV27; D not resolved. V shed 4 bases and J shed 6 bases, with 6 bases lying between them. Germline V CDR1 and CDR2: MNHEY, SMNVEV (reference sequence). This CDR3 spans 12 amino acids. CDR3 DNA: TGTGCCAGCAGTTCCGGCGCCGGGGAGCTGTTTTTT. Residues: CASSSGAGELFF.

J is TRBJ2-1 and V is TRBV7-9; D gene uncertain. This CDR3 contains 10 residues. Per germline, CDR1 SEHNR and CDR2 FQNEAQ (reference sequence). Trimming shortened V by 4 bases and J by 6 bases, and 1 base separated the two germline ends. In DNA form, the CDR3 reads TGTGCCAGCAGCTCCAATGAGCAGTTCTTC. Amino acid sequence: CASSSNEQFF.

The gene calls are TRBV9 and TRBJ2-2, with D perhaps TRBD2 (7 bases). Per germline, CDR1 SGDLS and CDR2 YYNGEE. V shed 0 bases and J shed 4 bases, with 13 bases lying between them. CDR3 length equals 16 residues. The DNA for the CDR3 is TGTGCCAGCAGCGTAGAGGGGGGGGCGCCCACCGGGGAGCTGTTTTTT. This encodes CASSVEGGAPTGELFF.

The rearrangement uses TRBV5-8 and TRBJ1-6, with D perhaps matching TRBD1 (5 bases). Germline V gene lookup returns CDR1 SGHTS and CDR2 YDEGEE. V lost 6 bases, J lost 10 bases, and 23 bases lay in between. The CDR3 runs to 16 residues. This chain's CDR3 is CASIVPRGALGSPLHF. The CDR3 nucleotides read TGTGCCAGCATCGTACCCCGCGGGGCACTGGGATCACCCCTCCACTTT.

The chain joins TRBV19 to TRBJ1-4; TRBD1 agrees at 12 bases. The trim removed 8 bases at V and 0 bases at J, leaving 4 bases unmatched. This CDR3 has 16 residues. Germline V lookup: CDR1 LNHDA, CDR2 SQIVND (reference sequence). The CDR3 region is CASPWDRGPTNEKLFF. CDR3 DNA: TGTGCCAGTCCTTGGGACAGGGGGCCAACTAATGAAAAACTGTTTTTT.

This chain uses TRBV20-1 with TRBJ2-1; perhaps TRBD2 as D (5 bases). Trimming removed 5 bases from V and 10 bases from J, with 12 bases in between. This CDR3 comprises 11 residues. Germline loops: CDR1 DFQATT, CDR2 SNEGSKA (reference sequence). For the CDR3, the DNA is TGCAGTGCTCCTAAAGACTACGAGCAGTTCTTC. It encodes CSAPKDYEQFF.

This clone has only one observation. The rearrangement links TRBV23-1 to TRBJ2-2, with 8 bases aligning to TRBD2. TRBV23-1 is an ORF, and what it does is uncertain. The V gene end was trimmed by 8 bases and the J gene end by 3 bases; junction bases not matched to a gene: 5. This CDR3 contains 14 residues. As DNA, the CDR3 is TGCGCCAGCGGGCCAGCGGGAGACACCGGGGAGCTGTTTTTT. Translation: CASGPAGDTGELFF.

V and J are TRBV3-1 (or the pseudogene TRBV3-2) and TRBJ1-1, with D perhaps matching TRBD1 (5 bases). The CDR3 covers 16 residues. CDR1 is LGHDT, CDR2 YNNKEL, per germline (reference sequence). Trimming removed 9 bases from V and 3 bases from J, with 23 bases in between. The CDR3 protein is CASSRGQGRGDTEAFF. The CDR3 nucleotides read TGTGCCAGTTCAAGGGGCCAGGGAAGGGGTGACACTGAAGCTTTCTTT.

The chain is built from TRBV18 and TRBJ1-1; D is ambiguous. The germline gives CDR1 KGHSH, CDR2 LQKENI. Trimming pared 4 bases from V and 0 bases from J, leaving 6 bases between. CDR3 size: 13 residues. CDR3 DNA: TGTGCCAGCTCACGTGAGCTGAACACTGAAGCTTTCTTT. Protein sequence: CASSRELNTEAFF. Drawing the rest from reference TRBV18 and TRBJ1-1, the complete variable domain is NAGVMQNPRHLVRRRGQEARLRCSPMKGHSHVYWYRQLPEEGLKFMVYLQKENIIDESGMPKERFSAEFPKEGPSILRIQQVVRGDSAAYFCASSRELNTEAFFGQGTRLTVV.

As regards this clone: One junction end disagrees with the germline gene, perhaps due to a read error. This sequence joins TRBV9 and TRBJ1-2; D unresolved. Germline assignment: CDR1 SGDLS and CDR2 YYNGEE. This CDR3 region has 11 residues. In DNA, the CDR3 is TGTGCCAGCAGCGTCCCAAAACGGGTTTCCTTC. Translation gives CASSVPKRVSF.

This chain joins TRBV30 and TRBJ1-5; D ambiguous. Germline CDR1 is GTSNPN and CDR2 is SVGIG (reference sequence). Trimming pared 1 base from V and 9 bases from J, leaving 10 bases between. The CDR3 has 12 amino acids. The DNA of the CDR3 is TGTGCCTGGAGTGCCTTTGACGGGCCCCAGCATTTT. Its translation: CAWSAFDGPQHF. The entire variable domain, with the rest obtained from reference TRBV30 and TRBJ1-5, is as follows: SQTIHQWPATLVQPVGSPLSLECTVEGTSNPNLYWYRQAAGRGLQLLFYSVGIGQISSEVPQNLSASRPQDRQFILSSKKLLLSDSGFYLCAWSAFDGPQHFGDGTRLSIL.

This chain links TRBV14 with TRBJ2-1; 7 bases are shared with TRBD2. V lost 5 bases and J lost 8; bases outside the gene matches: 15. The CDR3 runs to 16 residues. Germline-derived CDR1 and CDR2 are SGHDN and FVKESK. The CDR3 DNA is TGTGCCAGCAGCATAAGGACTGGCGGGAGCAGTGATGAGCAGTTCTTC. Protein product: CASSIRTGGSSDEQFF.

In DNA, the CDR3 is TGCGCCAGCAGCCCTACTAGCGGGGGACATTACGAGCAGTACTTC. This gives the protein CASSPTSGGHYEQYF. V usage is TRBV5-1 and J usage is TRBJ2-7; TRBD2 matches at 11 bases. The CDR3 sequence is 15 residues long. Germline CDR1 SGHRS, CDR2 YFSETQ. After removal of 4 bases from V and 4 bases from J, the junction contained 7 bases not matched to a gene.

This sequence joins TRBV2 and TRBJ2-2, with 9 bases matching TRBD1. The CDR3 runs to 14 residues. V was pared by 7 bases and J by 7 bases, with 7 bases of the junction left unmatched. CDR1 SNHLY and CDR2 FYNNEI come from the germline V gene. The CDR3 is CASTGQGWGGELFF. DNA of the CDR3: TGTGCCAGCACGGGACAGGGTTGGGGCGGGGAGCTGTTTTTT.